This TCR beta chain was found in a study of shared clonotypes between healthy human individuals. Study context: Three plates were used per donor for CD4 naive, three for CD4 memory, two for CD8 naive and one for CD8 memory. General observations from the study: Among the subsets, naive ones generally showed larger estimated richness than memory ones.

About this clone itself: Its antigen remains unknown.

The CDR3 totals 13 residues. Germline V gives CDR1 SGHNT, CDR2 YYREEE (reference sequence). Between the trimmed V and J ends, which lost 4 bases and 4 bases, there was a span of 9 bases. Across several immunoSEQ plates, the genomic DNA of each subset was split evenly. Study processing details: In the immunoSEQ data, sequences were junction-only and lacked quality scores, so filtering differed. Measured with immunoSEQ multiplex PCR; TCRdb has only the in-frame clones, and not every one. The V and J calls and clone size are taken from that table; D and trimming were inferred from the DNA. This sample yields 2 million to 2.5 million clones, of which 93% are seen a single time; 0.39% belongs to the top ten.

The sequence derives from a man aged 18 to 29 in good health. Some clones in this sample may be carry-over from other donors' samples. Sequences were obtained from naive CD4+ T cells from PBMCs. The subset is: CD45RA+ positively selected. The chain recombines TRBV5-4 with TRBJ2-1; D is uncertain. The CDR3 coding sequence is TGTGCCAGCAGCCACAAACGGTACAATGAGCAGTTCTTC. Translating gives CASSHKRYNEQFF. Looking up the rest from reference TRBV5-4 and TRBJ2-1 gives the full variable domain: ETGVTQSPTHLIKTRGQQVTLRCSSQSGHNTVSWYQQALGQGPQFIFQYYREEENGRGNFPPRFSGLQFPNYSSELNVNALELDDSALYLCASSHKRYNEQFFGPGTRLTVL.